These 2 T cell receptor beta chains originate from one sample sequenced in a study of tumor-infiltrating lymphocytes in primary liver carcinoma. Blood RNA was derived from unsorted whole blood, and germline DNA was extracted too. The template, approximately 500 ng total RNA, yielded TCR beta cDNA made with a constant-region primer. For TCR beta, libraries were produced by three nested multiplex PCR rounds using slightly modified ARM-PCR. The first two PCR rounds used TRBV1-TRBV30 forward primers with a C-beta reverse primer, about 10 cycles each. TCRdb reprocessed the multiplex PCR reads with MiXCR, giving one entry per CDR3 protein. Found here are 310,000 or so distinct CDR3 sequences, approximately 65% of them singletons; the top ten hold about 6.5%. Sequencing was performed on peripheral blood. The receptor source for this set is a man in his forties with primary liver carcinoma and hepatitis B virus infection.

For this clonotype: Mismatch with germline at one junction end may stem from a read error. The CDR3 is CTSSQVGRGDYTQYF. The CDR3 nucleotides are TGCACCAGCAGCCAAGTGGGCAGGGGGGACTATACGCAGTATTTT. The V call is TRBV4-1, the J call TRBJ2-3, with D tentatively TRBD1 (7 bases). The CDR3 consists of 15 residues. CDR1 and CDR2 from the germline V gene are MGHRA and YSYEKL.

V gene TRBV11-2 combines with J gene TRBJ1-1; D gene uncertain. Per germline, CDR1 SGHAT and CDR2 FQNNGV. V was clipped by 4 bases and J by 0 bases, with 9 bases between them. This CDR3 is 14 amino acids long. CDR3 bases: TGTGCCAGCAGCTCGCCCGCGTTGAACACTGAAGCTTTCTTT. It encodes CASSSPALNTEAFF.